This T cell receptor (beta chain) was captured in a study of T cell responses to AZD1222 COVID-19 vaccine. The trim removed 5 bases at V and 7 bases at J, leaving 6 bases unmatched. The CDR3 is made up of 15 amino acids. CDR1 and CDR2 (germline): SGHVS, FQNEAQ. Study observations and caveats: All repertoire sampling was performed exclusively after the peak T cell response. With dominance at 160-218 and 743-854, vaccine-associated CD4 TCRs spanned spike. When two AZD1222 doses had been given, Spike-specific TCR breadth and depth rose. White British donors predominated, females outnumbered males, and clonal diversity was possibly underestimated.

As to this clone: The antigen is undetermined.

The repertoire was sequenced with immunoSEQ multiplex PCR; TCRdb's copy has only in-frame clones and lacks some. This table holds 75,000 to 95,000 clones, about 87% found once. The material was peripheral blood, obtained 28 days after the second dose of the MenACWY control vaccine. The TCR originated in an adult who received the MenACWY meningococcal vaccine as a control. The chain combines TRBV7-8 with TRBJ1-6, with 9 bases matching TRBD1. CDR3 in DNA: TGTGCCAGCAGCCCCTCCGGGACAGGGAATTCACCCCTCCACTTT. It specifies CASSPSGTGNSPLHF.